Below are 17 T cell receptor beta chains sequenced from a single sample in a study of Ad26.COV2.S vaccination and SARS-CoV-2 variants. Treatment here: over 15 received Ad26.COV2.S at low or high dose, single or two shots; about 5 received placebo; per-sample allocation not given. Sample collection was performed on day 63 after the first vaccine or placebo injection. TCRdb keeps only in-frame clones here, not all; method: immunoSEQ multiplex PCR. The sample gives around 300,000 clones, 90% of which show up once; 5.5% is in the top ten. The sequencing used peripheral blood, collected in a trial of Ad26.COV2.S vaccine versus placebo. These receptors came from a person aged 18-65 years who received the Ad26.COV2.S COVID-19 vaccine or a placebo.

This chain links TRBV6-6 with TRBJ2-3, with TRBD2 matching over 7 bases. This CDR3 is built from 13 residues. The junction had 2 bases not matched to a gene; V was cut back by 8 bases and J by 0 bases. Germline-derived CDR1 and CDR2 are MNHNY and SVGAGI (reference sequence). The CDR3 coding sequence is TGTGCCAGCCAAGCGGGAAGCACAGATACGCAGTATTTT. Amino acid sequence: CASQAGSTDTQYF.

The chain joins TRBV19 to TRBJ1-5, with D hard to call. This CDR3 is built from 15 residues. The germline V and J ends were trimmed by 6 bases and 3 bases, with 15 bases remaining between them. Germline V CDR1 and CDR2: LNHDA, SQIVND (reference sequence). The CDR3 here is CASSLPGAYNQPQHF. The CDR3 coding sequence is TGTGCCAGTAGCCTGCCGGGCGCTTACAATCAGCCCCAGCATTTT.

The V gene is TRBV24-1, the J gene TRBJ2-7; no reliable D call. There are 13 residues in the CDR3. Trimming cost V 12 bases and J 1 base, with 15 bases left between them. Germline lookup yields CDR1 KGHDR and CDR2 SFDVKD. In DNA form, the CDR3 reads TGTGCCGCCTACAAAAGCTCTTCCTACGAGCAGTACTTC. This gives the protein CAAYKSSSYEQYF.

This clone came up once. This sequence joins TRBV5-8 and TRBJ2-3; D not certain. CDR1 is SGHTS, CDR2 YDEGEE, per germline. The CDR3 is 15 residues long. Deletions cut 2 bases from V and 0 bases from J, with 10 bases between. Here the CDR3 reads CASSFDRYSTDTQYF. The CDR3 DNA is TGTGCCAGCAGCTTTGATCGTTACAGCACAGATACGCAGTATTTT.

CDR3 nucleotides: TGTGCCAGCAGCCGCGTAAGGGAAAAACTGTTTTTT. This gives the protein CASSRVREKLFF. V is TRBV3-1 (or the pseudogene TRBV3-2) and J is TRBJ1-4, with D hard to call. V was cut by 4 bases and J by 8 bases, with 8 bases left in between. The CDR3 is made up of 12 amino acids. Germline V gene sequence: CDR1 LGHDT, CDR2 YNNKEL (reference sequence).

There are a few counts of this clone. The V gene is TRBV7-9, the J gene TRBJ2-7; 7 nucleotides agree with TRBD1. The CDR3 contains 15 residues. Germline V gene data show CDR1 as SEHNR and CDR2 as FQNEAQ (reference sequence). The J segment lost 1 base and the V segment lost 5 bases, leaving 8 bases of the junction unmatched. In DNA form, the CDR3 reads TGTGCCAGCAGCCCCAGAAGGGACAGTTCCTACGAGCAGTACTTC. Translated, it gives CASSPRRDSSYEQYF.

CDR3 bases: TGCGCCAGCGGGCAGGGCGGTATGAACACTGAAGCTTTCTTT. Its translation: CASGQGGMNTEAFF. The chain couples TRBV5-1 to TRBJ1-1; D is possibly TRBD1 (5 bases). The CDR3 covers 14 residues. Germline V lookup: CDR1 SGHRS, CDR2 YFSETQ. The V gene lost 7 bases and the J gene lost 0 bases, with 13 bases spanning the gap.

The chain carries TRBV6-5 and TRBJ1-2; unclear D gene. The CDR3 contains 12 residues. From germline, CDR1 is MNHEY and CDR2 SVGAGI. With 6 bases removed from V and 2 bases from J, the gap between germline ends came to 7 bases. The CDR3 sequence is CASRGDNYGYTF. As DNA, the CDR3 is TGTGCCAGCAGGGGCGACAACTATGGCTACACCTTC.

V and J are TRBV2 and TRBJ2-5; D may be TRBD1 (6 bases). There are 15 residues in the CDR3. Looked up from germline, CDR1 is SNHLY and CDR2 is FYNNEI. Trimming cost V 8 bases and J 1 base, with 17 bases left between them. Here the CDR3 DNA reads TGTGCCAGCGGCCTGGACAGTTATTCCCAAGAGACCCAGTACTTC. Encoded protein: CASGLDSYSQETQYF.

The gene calls are TRBV29-1 and TRBJ2-1; D unresolved. Germline V lookup: CDR1 SQVTM, CDR2 ANQGSEA. The CDR3 spans 13 residues. The V gene lost 7 bases and the J gene lost 0 bases, with 10 bases spanning the gap. Here the CDR3 DNA reads TGCAGCGGCCGACTTAGCTCCTACAATGAGCAGTTCTTC. It translates to CSGRLSSYNEQFF.

This clone is a singleton in its sample. The genes are TRBV11-2 and TRBJ2-7; TRBD2 is a possible D gene (5 bases). Trimming left V 7 bases short and J 2 bases short, with 18 bases between. The germline V gene encodes CDR1 SGHAT and CDR2 FQNNGV. CDR3 length equals 15 residues. Here the CDR3 DNA reads TGTGCCAGCACCCTCAGGCCGGGGAGCACCTACGAGCAGTACTTC. This sequence encodes CASTLRPGSTYEQYF.

V is TRBV28 and J is TRBJ2-2; possibly TRBD1 or TRBD2 for D (5 bases each). There are 16 residues in the CDR3. The V end lost 3 bases, the J end lost 10 bases, and 21 bases lay between the germline ends. CDR1 and CDR2 (germline): MDHEN, SYDVKM. DNA of the CDR3: TGTGCCAGCAGTTTCCGATTCACCGGGACGAAGGAGGAGCTGTTTTTT. Translating it yields CASSFRFTGTKEELFF.

The V call is TRBV27, the J call TRBJ2-7; TRBD2 agrees at 9 bases. This CDR3 region has 14 residues. Per the germline V gene, CDR1 is MNHEY and CDR2 is SMNVEV (reference sequence). Losses at the gene ends were 5 bases for V and 4 bases for J; bases not matched to a gene: 6. CDR3 sequence: CASSPRGGTYEQYF. CDR3 DNA sequence: TGTGCCAGCAGTCCGCGGGGGGGCACGTACGAGCAGTACTTC.

A remark on this clone: The same CDR3 arises from other DNA sequences in this sample as well. The chain couples TRBV18 to TRBJ1-1; D is unresolved. V was shortened by 9 bases and J by 0 bases, with 11 bases between the two germline ends. This CDR3 comprises 13 residues. Germline-derived CDR1 and CDR2 are KGHSH and LQKENI. CDR3 in DNA: TGTGCCAGTTCCGGCCAGATGAACACTGAAGCTTTCTTT. This translates into CASSGQMNTEAFF.

The V and J genes are TRBV4-3 and TRBJ1-3; D is unresolved. Trimming cost V 0 bases and J 2 bases, with 8 bases left between them. CDR1 and CDR2 from the germline V gene are LGHNA and YSLEER. The CDR3 contains 15 residues. The CDR3 spells CASSQELGAGNTIYF. CDR3 nucleotide sequence: TGCGCCAGCAGCCAAGAACTCGGGGCTGGAAACACCATATATTTT.

The rearrangement links TRBV2 to TRBJ2-1; 11 nucleotides match TRBD2. In germline, CDR1 is SNHLY, CDR2 FYNNEI. The CDR3 sequence is 14 residues long. J was trimmed by 2 bases and V by 7 bases; bases with no gene match: 1. DNA of the CDR3: TGTGCCAGCACGGGACTAGCGGCCTACAATGAGCAGTTCTTC. Translating gives CASTGLAAYNEQFF.

This clone was observed a single time. CDR3 bases: TGTGCCAGCAGCTTAGCGAACGGGGAGACCCAGTACTTC. This gives the protein CASSLANGETQYF. The chain has TRBV7-8 and TRBJ2-5; the D is unclear. The V and J ends lost 0 bases and 5 bases respectively, with 7 bases between them. The CDR3 sequence is 13 residues long. The V gene's germline CDR1 is SGHVS and CDR2 FQNEAQ.